The sequence of this T cell receptor beta chain was determined in a study of CD8+ T cells in alopecia areata. Treatment of the sample: oral pan-JAK inhibitor, 5-10 mg twice daily. This CDR3 is built from 10 residues. Trimming left V 3 bases short and J 6 bases short, with 4 bases between. Germline V gives CDR1 SQVTM, CDR2 ANQGSEA. This clone was counted a few times. Within the sample, other DNA sequences also encode this same CDR3. Extracted RNA was reverse transcribed into cDNA, the sequencing template. Using immunoSEQ multiplex PCR, the repertoire was profiled, and TCRdb retains in-frame clones only, with some absent. The data show 90,000 to 120,000 clones, with around 83% seen just once and around 25% held by the top ten.

The chain recombines TRBV29-1 with TRBJ2-3; D gene ambiguous. The sequence was collected from a human donor with alopecia areata. The material was CD8+ T cells sorted from blood, obtained at week 24, from a patient treated with tofacitinib. This chain's CDR3 is CSVDRDTQYF. In DNA, the CDR3 is TGCAGCGTTGACAGGGATACGCAGTATTTT.